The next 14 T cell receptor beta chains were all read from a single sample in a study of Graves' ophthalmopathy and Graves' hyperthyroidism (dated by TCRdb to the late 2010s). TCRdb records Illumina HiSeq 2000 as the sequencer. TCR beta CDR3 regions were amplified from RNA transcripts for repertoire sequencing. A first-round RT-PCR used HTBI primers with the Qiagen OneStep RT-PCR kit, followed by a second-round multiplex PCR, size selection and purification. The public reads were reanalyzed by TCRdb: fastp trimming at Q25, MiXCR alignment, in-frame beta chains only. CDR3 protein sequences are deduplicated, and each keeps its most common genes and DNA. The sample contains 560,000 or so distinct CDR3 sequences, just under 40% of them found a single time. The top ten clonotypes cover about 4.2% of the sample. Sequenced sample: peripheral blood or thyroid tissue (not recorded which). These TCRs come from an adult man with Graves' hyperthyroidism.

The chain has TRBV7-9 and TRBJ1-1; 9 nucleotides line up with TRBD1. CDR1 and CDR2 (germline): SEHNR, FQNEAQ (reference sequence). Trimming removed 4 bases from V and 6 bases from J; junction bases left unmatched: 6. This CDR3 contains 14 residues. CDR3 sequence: CASSSTGGFAEAFF. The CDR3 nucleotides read TGTGCCAGCAGCTCGACAGGGGGTTTCGCTGAAGCTTTCTTT.

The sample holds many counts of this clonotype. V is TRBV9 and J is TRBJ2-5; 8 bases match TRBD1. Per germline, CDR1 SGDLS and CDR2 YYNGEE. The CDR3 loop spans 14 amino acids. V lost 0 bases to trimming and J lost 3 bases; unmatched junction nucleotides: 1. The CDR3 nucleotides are TGTGCCAGCAGCGTAGAGGACAGGGAAGAGACCCAGTACTTC. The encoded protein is CASSVEDREETQYF.

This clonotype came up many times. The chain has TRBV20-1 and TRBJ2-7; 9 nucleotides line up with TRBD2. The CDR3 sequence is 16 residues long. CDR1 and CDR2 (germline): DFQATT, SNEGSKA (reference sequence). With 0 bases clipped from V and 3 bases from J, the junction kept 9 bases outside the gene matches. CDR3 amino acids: CSARDRNTAGGYEQYF. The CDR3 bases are TGCAGTGCTAGAGATCGTAACACAGCGGGGGGCTACGAGCAGTACTTC.

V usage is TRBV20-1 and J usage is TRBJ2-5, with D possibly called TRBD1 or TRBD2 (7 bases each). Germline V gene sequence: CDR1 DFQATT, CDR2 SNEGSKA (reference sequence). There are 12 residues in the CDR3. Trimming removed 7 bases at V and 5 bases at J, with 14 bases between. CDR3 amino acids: CSVAGGVETQYF. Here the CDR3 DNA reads TGCAGTGTCGCAGGGGGGGTTGAGACCCAGTACTTC.

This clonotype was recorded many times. The CDR3 DNA is TGTGCCAGCAGCGCGGGCGGGCATCTGAACACTGAAGCTTTCTTT. It codes for CASSAGGHLNTEAFF. The chain employs TRBV9 and TRBJ1-1; D is uncertain. The CDR3 extends over 15 amino acids. Germline values: CDR1 SGDLS, CDR2 YYNGEE. V was clipped by 3 bases and J by 0 bases, with 12 bases between them.

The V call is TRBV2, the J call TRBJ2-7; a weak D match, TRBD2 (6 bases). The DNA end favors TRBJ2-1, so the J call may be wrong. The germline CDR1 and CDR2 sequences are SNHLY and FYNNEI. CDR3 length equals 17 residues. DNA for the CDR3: TGTGCCAGCAGGCTCGAAGCGGGTAGGAGCTCCTACAATGAGCAGTTCTTC. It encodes CASRLEAGRSSYNEQFF.

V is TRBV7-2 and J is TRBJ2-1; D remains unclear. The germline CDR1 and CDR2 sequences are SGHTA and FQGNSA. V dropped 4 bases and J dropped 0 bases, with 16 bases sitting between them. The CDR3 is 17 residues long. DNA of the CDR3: TGTGCCAGCAGCTCCCCCTCTGATCTTAGCTCCTACAATGAGCAGTTCTTC. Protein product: CASSSPSDLSSYNEQFF.

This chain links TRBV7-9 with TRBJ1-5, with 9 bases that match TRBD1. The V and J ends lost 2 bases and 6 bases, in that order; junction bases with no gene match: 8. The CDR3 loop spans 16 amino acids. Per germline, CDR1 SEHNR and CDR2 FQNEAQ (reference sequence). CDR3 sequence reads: CASSLSGQGDCQPQHF. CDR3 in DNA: TGTGCCAGCAGCTTATCGGGACAGGGTGATTGTCAGCCCCAGCATTTT. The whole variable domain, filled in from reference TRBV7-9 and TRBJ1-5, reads DTGVSQNPRHKITKRGQNVTFRCDPISEHNRLYWYRQTLGQGPEFLTYFQNEAQLEKSRLLSDRFSAERPKGSFSTLEIQRTEQGDSAMYLCASSLSGQGDCQPQHFGDGTRLSIL.

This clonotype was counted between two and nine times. This CDR3 is CASSFLAVNSGNTIYF. CDR3 sequence (DNA): TGTGCCAGCAGTTTCTTGGCGGTAAACTCTGGAAACACCATATATTTT. The chain employs TRBV12-3 or TRBV12-4 and TRBJ1-3; the D is unclear. The CDR3 runs 16 residues. The V end was cut by 3 bases, the J end by 0 bases, with 12 bases between.

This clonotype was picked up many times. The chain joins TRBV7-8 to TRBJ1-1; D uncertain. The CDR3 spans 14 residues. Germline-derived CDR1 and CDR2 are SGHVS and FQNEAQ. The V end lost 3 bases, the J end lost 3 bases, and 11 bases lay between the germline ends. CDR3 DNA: TGTGCCAGCAGCTTGGTCCCGTGGGACACTGAAGCTTTCTTT. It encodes CASSLVPWDTEAFF.

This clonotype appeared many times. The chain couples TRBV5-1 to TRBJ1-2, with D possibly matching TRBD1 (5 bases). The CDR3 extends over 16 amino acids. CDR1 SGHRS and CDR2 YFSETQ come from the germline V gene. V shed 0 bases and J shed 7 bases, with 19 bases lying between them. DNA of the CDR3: TGCGCCAGCAGCTTGGTTTCCACAGGTTCTCCCTCTGGCTACACCTTC. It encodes CASSLVSTGSPSGYTF. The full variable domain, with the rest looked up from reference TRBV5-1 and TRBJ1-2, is KAGVTQTPRYLIKTRGQQVTLSCSPISGHRSVSWYQQTPGQGLQFLFEYFSETQRNKGNFPGRFSGRQFSNSRSEMNVSTLELGDSALYLCASSLVSTGSPSGYTFGSGTRLTVV.

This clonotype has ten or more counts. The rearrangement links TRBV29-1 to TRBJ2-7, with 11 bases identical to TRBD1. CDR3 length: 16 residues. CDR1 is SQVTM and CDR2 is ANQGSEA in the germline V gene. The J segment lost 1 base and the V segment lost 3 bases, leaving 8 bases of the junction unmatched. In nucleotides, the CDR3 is TGCAGCGTTGATTGGTCGGACAGGGGGCAATCCTACGAGCAGTACTTC. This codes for CSVDWSDRGQSYEQYF.

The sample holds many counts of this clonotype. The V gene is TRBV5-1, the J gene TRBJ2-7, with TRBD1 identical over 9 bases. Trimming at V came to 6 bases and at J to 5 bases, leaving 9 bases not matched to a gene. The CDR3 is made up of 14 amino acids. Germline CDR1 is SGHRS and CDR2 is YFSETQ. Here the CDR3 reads CASNTDRGRNEQYF. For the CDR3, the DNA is TGCGCCAGCAACACGGACAGGGGTAGGAACGAGCAGTACTTC.

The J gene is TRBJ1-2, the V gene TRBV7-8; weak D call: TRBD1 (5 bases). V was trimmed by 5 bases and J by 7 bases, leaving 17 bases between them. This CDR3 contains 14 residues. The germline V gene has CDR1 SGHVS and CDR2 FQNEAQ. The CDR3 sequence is CASSLPGDSGGYTF. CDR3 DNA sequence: TGTGCCAGCAGCCTTCCCGGGGACTCCGGTGGCTACACCTTC.